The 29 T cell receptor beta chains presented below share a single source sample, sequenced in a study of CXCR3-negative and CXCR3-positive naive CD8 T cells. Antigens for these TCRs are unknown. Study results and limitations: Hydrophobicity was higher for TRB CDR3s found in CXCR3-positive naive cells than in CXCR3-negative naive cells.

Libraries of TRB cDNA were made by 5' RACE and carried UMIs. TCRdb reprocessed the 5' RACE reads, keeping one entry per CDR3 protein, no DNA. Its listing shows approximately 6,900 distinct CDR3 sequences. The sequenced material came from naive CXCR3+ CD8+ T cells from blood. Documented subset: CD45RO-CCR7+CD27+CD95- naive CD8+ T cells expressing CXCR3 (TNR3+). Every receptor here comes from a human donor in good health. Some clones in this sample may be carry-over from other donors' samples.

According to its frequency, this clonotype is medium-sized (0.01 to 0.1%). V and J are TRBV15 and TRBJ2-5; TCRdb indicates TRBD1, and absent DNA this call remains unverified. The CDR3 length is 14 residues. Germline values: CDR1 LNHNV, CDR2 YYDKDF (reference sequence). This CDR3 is CATSSRGQQETQYF.

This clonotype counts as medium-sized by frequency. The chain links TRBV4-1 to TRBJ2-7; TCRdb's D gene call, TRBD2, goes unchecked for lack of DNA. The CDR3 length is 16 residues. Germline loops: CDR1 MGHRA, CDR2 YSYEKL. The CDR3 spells CASSQGLASGSYEQYF.

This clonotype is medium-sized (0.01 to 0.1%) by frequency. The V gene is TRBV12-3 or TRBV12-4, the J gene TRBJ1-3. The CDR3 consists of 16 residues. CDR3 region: CASSLREEPPGNTIYF.

CDR3 residues: CASSRTGIPYNEQFF. V and J are TRBV11-3 and TRBJ2-1; the D call from TCRdb, TRBD1, cannot be confirmed without DNA. CDR3 size: 15 residues. Germline V gene data show CDR1 as SGHNT and CDR2 as YENEEA.

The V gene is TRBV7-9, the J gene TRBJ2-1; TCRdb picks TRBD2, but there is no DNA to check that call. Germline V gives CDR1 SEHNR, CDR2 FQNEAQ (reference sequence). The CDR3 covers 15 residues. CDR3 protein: CASSYGLAGAEEQFF.

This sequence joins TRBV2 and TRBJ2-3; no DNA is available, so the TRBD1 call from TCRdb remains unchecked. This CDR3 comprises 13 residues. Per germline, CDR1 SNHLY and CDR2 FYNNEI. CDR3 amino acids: CAVHGQGVDTQYF.

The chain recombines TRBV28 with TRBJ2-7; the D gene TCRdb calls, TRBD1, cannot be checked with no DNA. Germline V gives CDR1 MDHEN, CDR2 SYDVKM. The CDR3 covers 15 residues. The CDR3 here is CASSSRGRGAYEQYF.

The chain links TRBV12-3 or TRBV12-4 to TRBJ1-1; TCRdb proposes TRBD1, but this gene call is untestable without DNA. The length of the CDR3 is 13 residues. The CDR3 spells CASSLPGGTEAFF.

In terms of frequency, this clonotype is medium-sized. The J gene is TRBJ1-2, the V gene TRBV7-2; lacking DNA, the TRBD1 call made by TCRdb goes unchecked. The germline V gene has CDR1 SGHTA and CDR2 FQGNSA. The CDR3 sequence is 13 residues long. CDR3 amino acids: CASSSTGGEGYTF.

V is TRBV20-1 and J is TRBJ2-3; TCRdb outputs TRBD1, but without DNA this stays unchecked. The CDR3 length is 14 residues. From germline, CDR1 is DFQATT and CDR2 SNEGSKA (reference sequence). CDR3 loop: CSATTASMTDTQYF.

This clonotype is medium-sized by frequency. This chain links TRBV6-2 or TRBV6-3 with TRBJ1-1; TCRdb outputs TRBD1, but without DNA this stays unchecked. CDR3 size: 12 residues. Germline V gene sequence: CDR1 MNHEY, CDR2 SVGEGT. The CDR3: CASGGAYAEAFF.

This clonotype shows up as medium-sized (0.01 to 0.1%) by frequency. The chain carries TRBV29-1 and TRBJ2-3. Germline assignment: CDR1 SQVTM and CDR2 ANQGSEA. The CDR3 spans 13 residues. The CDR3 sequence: CSVSGLSPDTQYF.

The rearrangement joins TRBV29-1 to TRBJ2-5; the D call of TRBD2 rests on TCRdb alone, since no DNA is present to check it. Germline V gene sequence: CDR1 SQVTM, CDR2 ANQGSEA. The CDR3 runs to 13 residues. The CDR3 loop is CSGLLAGGETQYF.

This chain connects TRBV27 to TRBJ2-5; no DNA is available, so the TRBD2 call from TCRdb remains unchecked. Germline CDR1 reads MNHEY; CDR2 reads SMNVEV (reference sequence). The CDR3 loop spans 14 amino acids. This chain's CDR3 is CASQSMGLQETQYF.

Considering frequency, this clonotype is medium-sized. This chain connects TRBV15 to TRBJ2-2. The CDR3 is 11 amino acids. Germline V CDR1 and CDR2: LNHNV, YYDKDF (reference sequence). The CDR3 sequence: CATSGSGELFF.

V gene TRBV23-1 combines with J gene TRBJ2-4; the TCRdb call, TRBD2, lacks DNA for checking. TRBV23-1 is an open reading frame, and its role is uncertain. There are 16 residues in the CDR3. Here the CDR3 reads CASSFSGNLAKNIQYF.

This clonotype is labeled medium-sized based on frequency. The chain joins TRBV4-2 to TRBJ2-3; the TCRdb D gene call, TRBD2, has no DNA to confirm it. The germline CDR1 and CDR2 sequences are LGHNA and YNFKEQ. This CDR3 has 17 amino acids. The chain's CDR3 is CASSQEGLGSEADTQYF.

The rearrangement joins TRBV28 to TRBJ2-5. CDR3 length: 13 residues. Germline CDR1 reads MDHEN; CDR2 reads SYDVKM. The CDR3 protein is CASSLDNQETQYF.

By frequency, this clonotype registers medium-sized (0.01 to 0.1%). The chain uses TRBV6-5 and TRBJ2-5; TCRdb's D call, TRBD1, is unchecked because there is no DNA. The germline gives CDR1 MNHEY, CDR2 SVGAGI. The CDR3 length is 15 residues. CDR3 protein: CASSYSTGGAETQYF.

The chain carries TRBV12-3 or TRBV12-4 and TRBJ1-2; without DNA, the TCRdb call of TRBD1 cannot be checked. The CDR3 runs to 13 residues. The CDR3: CASSVRDIGGYTF.

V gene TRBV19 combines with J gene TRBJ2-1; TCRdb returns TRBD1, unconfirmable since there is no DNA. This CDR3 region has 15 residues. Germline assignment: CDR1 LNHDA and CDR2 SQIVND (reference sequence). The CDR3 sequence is CASRAGANSYNEQFF.

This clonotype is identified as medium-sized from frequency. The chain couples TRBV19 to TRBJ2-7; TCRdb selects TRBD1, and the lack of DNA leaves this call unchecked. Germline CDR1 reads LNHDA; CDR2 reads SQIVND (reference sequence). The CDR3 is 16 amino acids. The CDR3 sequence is CASSIRGGGAGYEQYF.

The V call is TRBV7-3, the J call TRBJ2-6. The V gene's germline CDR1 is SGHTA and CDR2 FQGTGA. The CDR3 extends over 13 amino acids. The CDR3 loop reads CASSLPGANVLTF.

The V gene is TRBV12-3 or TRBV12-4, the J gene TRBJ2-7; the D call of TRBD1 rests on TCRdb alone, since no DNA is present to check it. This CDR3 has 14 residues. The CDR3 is CASMAAGQTYEQYF.

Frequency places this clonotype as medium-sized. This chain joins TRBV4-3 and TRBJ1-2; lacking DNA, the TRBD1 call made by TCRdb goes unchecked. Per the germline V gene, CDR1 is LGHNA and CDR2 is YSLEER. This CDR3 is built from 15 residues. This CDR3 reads CASSLQGDNFYGYTF.

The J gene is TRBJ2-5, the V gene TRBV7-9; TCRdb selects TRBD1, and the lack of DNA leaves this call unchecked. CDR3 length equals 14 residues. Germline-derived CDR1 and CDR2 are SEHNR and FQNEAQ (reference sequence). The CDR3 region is CASSSPTRWETQYF.

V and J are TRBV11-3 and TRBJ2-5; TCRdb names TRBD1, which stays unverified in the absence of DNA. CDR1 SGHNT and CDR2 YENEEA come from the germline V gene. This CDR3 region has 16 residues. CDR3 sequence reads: CASSSRDRGLKETQYF.

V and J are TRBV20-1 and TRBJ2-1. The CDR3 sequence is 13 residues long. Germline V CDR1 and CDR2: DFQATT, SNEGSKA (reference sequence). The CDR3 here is CSARVATYNEQFF.

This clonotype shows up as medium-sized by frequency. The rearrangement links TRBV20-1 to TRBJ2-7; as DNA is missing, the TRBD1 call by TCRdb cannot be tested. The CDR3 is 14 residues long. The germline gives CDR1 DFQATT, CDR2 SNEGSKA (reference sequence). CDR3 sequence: CSVTDVDGELEQYF.